A selection of T cell receptor beta chains follows, all from one sample in a study of cytomegalovirus exposure and HLA in healthy donors. The data were produced by immunoSEQ multiplex PCR, yet TCRdb's version contains in-frame clones alone and is incomplete. In the table there are 95,000 to 100,000 clones, around 83% of which are singletons. Sequencing input: PBMCs. Receptor source: a man aged 25 to 40 in good health and CMV-seronegative. Both conserved end residues are part of each CDR3. A D gene is named only where the DNA matches it firmly. The listing skips clone size in some rows; elsewhere it reads once, few, many or a size class.

D gene,clone size,J gene,V gene,CDR3 DNA,CDR3 protein
.,.,TRBJ1-5,TRBV30,TGTGCCTGGAGTCCGTGGGGACTCGCTAGCAATCAGCCCCAGCATTTT,CAWSPWGLASNQPQHF
.,.,TRBJ2-7,TRBV5-1,TGCGCCAGCAGCTTGGCCTGGGGCAGCGAGCAGTACTTC,CASSLAWGSEQYF
TRBD1,.,TRBJ1-5,TRBV15,TGTGCCACCAGCAGTATTCCACTTGTGGACAGGAACAATCAGCCCCAGCATTTT,CATSSIPLVDRNNQPQHF
.,.,TRBJ2-2,TRBV4-2,TGTGCCAGCAGCCAAGGTTCGGGGAGGGAGCTGTTTTTT,CASSQGSGRELFF
TRBD1,.,TRBJ2-5,TRBV5-5,TGTGCCAGCAGACAAGACAGGGGGCGAGTTGGGTTAAAGTTAGAGACCCAGTACTTC,CASRQDRGRVGLKLETQYF
.,.,TRBJ2-7,TRBV7-2,TGTGCCAGCAGCTTATCCACCTACGAGCAGTACTTC,CASSLSTYEQYF
TRBD1,.,TRBJ1-1,TRBV10-3,TGTGCCATCAGCCAGGGGGCGAGGGACACTGAAGCTTTCTTT,CAISQGARDTEAFF
.,.,TRBJ1-3,TRBV14,TGTGCCAGCAGCCCGAGCTCTGGAAACACCATATATTTT,CASSPSSGNTIYF
TRBD2,few,TRBJ2-6,TRBV5-1,TGCGCCAGCACTGAGTCGGGAGGAAACCCTGGGGCCAACGTCCTGACTTTC,CASTESGGNPGANVLTF
.,.,TRBJ1-2,TRBV15,TGTGCCACCAGCAGAGATGTCCAGGTCTATGGCTACACCTTC,CATSRDVQVYGYTF
.,.,TRBJ1-2,TRBV7-2,TGTGCCAGCAGCTTGGAACCGGGGGGGGCGTATGGCTACACCTTC,CASSLEPGGAYGYTF
TRBD1,.,TRBJ2-7,TRBV19,TGTGCCAGTAGCCTCCGGGACAGAGGCTACGAGCAGTACTTC,CASSLRDRGYEQYF
.,.,TRBJ1-3,TRBV28,TGTGCCAGCAGTTTATATACCAGCTCTGGAAACACCATATATTTT,CASSLYTSSGNTIYF
TRBD2,.,TRBJ2-5,TRBV27,TGTGCCAGCAGTTCCGTACTAGCGGTACAAGAGACCCAGTACTTC,CASSSVLAVQETQYF
TRBD2,.,TRBJ2-7,TRBV7-9,TGTGCCAGCAGCTCTAGAACGGGGACTAGCGGGGCCTACGAGCAGTACTTC,CASSSRTGTSGAYEQYF
.,.,TRBJ2-7,TRBV5-1,TGCGCCAGCAGCTTCGGGGTAGCGACCTTATCCCGCTACGAGCAGTACTTC,CASSFGVATLSRYEQYF
.,.,TRBJ1-1,TRBV12-5,TGTGCTAGCGCTCCCGAGGGCGAGACTGAAGCTTTCTTT,CASAPEGETEAFF
TRBD1,.,TRBJ1-1,TRBV5-4,TGTGCCAGCAGTTCGGGACAGCCGAACACTGAAGCTTTCTTT,CASSSGQPNTEAFF
.,.,TRBJ2-2,TRBV15,TGTGCCACCAGCAAGGATCCGGGAGTGAACACCGGGGAGCTGTTTTTT,CATSKDPGVNTGELFF
.,.,TRBJ2-7,TRBV5-1,TGCGCCAGCAGCTTGCAGGGGAGTGTCAACGAGCAGTACTTC,CASSLQGSVNEQYF
.,.,TRBJ1-3,TRBV5-4,TGTGCCAGCAGCTTAAGGAGAGAATCTGGAAACACCATATATTTT,CASSLRRESGNTIYF
.,few,TRBJ1-4,TRBV7-8,TGTGCCAGCAGCTCGGACAGAGTTAATGAAAAACTGTTTTTT,CASSSDRVNEKLFF
.,.,TRBJ1-2,TRBV4-2,TGTGCCAGCAGCCAGGGGGGTAACTATGGCTACACCTTC,CASSQGGNYGYTF
.,.,TRBJ2-7,TRBV7-8,TGTGCCAGCAGCCCCGGGACCTACGAGCAGTACTTC,CASSPGTYEQYF
.,.,TRBJ2-1,TRBV5-6,TGTGCCAGCAGCTACAGAGTTTTTAACGGTTTGGATGAGCAGTTCTTC,CASSYRVFNGLDEQFF
TRBD2,.,TRBJ2-2,TRBV5-1,TGCGCCAGCAGCTTGTGGGGCGGGAGCGCGAACACCGGGGAGCTGTTTTTT,CASSLWGGSANTGELFF
.,.,TRBJ1-5,TRBV4-2,TGTGCCAGCAGCCAAGACAATAGCAATCAGCCCCAGCATTTT,CASSQDNSNQPQHF
TRBD2,.,TRBJ2-7,TRBV7-9,TGTGCCAGCAGCTTAGAGTATACTAGCGGGCAGTACTTC,CASSLEYTSGQYF
TRBD2,.,TRBJ2-2,TRBV7-7,TGTGCCAGCAGCCCCTCTAGCGGGAGATTCACCGGGGAGCTGTTTTTT,CASSPSSGRFTGELFF
.,.,TRBJ1-2,TRBV6-1,TGTGCCAGCAGGACAAACCAAGTGGCAAACTATGGCTACACCTTC,CASRTNQVANYGYTF
TRBD1,few,TRBJ1-6,TRBV5-4,TGTGCCAGCAGCGAGACAGGGGAACATTCACCCCTCCACTTT,CASSETGEHSPLHF
TRBD2,few,TRBJ2-1,TRBV7-3,TGTGCCAGCAGCCCCAATAGCGGGGGGGCCAGCAATGAGCAGTTCTTC,CASSPNSGGASNEQFF
TRBD1,.,TRBJ1-1,TRBV19,TGTGCCAGCAATGACAGGGGGCGGAACACTGAAGCTTTCTTT,CASNDRGRNTEAFF
.,.,TRBJ1-4,TRBV5-1,TGCGCCAGCAGCTTGGACGGGGAGGGCCTCAATGAAAAACTGTTTTTT,CASSLDGEGLNEKLFF
.,once,TRBJ2-2,TRBV5-1,TGCGCCAGCAGCTCAGGACAGAACACCGGGGAGCTGTTTTTT,CASSSGQNTGELFF
.,.,TRBJ2-1,TRBV10-3,TGTGCCACCCGAGGCACGGTAGTCTACAATGAGCAGTTCTTC,CATRGTVVYNEQFF
.,.,TRBJ1-2,TRBV5-4,TGTGCCAGCAGCTTGTTAGGCGGGATCTATGGCTACACCTTC,CASSLLGGIYGYTF
TRBD1,.,TRBJ1-1,TRBV28,TGTGCCAGCAGTCTAGGGGGACAGGGATTGATGAACACTGAAGCTTTCTTT,CASSLGGQGLMNTEAFF
.,.,TRBJ2-7,TRBV28,TGTGCCAGCACACGCGGAGGAGGAGGCTACGAGCAGTACTTC,CASTRGGGGYEQYF